These 2 T cell receptor beta chains originate from one sample sequenced in a study of PD-1 blockade in classical Hodgkin lymphoma (TCRdb year 2020). The library was built by means of the immunoSEQ multiplex PCR assay. As stored in TCRdb, this immuneACCESS dataset retains in-frame rearrangements with V and J assigned. A fraction of the clones does not appear; measured against another copy, unresolved V genes explain less than half of the discrepancy, and the remainder lacks a known reason. This sample has approximately 17,000 clones in its table, and almost 85% of those were observed once. The ten largest clones capture under 9% of the sample. Explained via the paper, the time point label denotes: newly diagnosed, previously untreated cHL patient sample. The sample was peripheral blood mononuclear cells (PBMCs). These TCRs come from a human donor with classical Hodgkin lymphoma.

CDR3 region: CASSRPRDQGQPQHF. The CDR3 region has the DNA TGTGCCAGTAGTCGACCCCGGGACCAAGGTCAGCCCCAGCATTTT. The chain is built from TRBV19 and TRBJ1-5, with D possibly being TRBD1 (5 bases). The CDR3 is made up of 15 amino acids. Germline V gene sequence: CDR1 LNHDA, CDR2 SQIVND (reference sequence). V lost 5 bases and J lost 6, with 17 bases in between.

The chain uses TRBV28 and TRBJ1-5; D is undetermined. V shed 3 bases and J shed 5 bases, with 11 bases lying between them. This CDR3 comprises 14 residues. Looked up from germline, CDR1 is MDHEN and CDR2 is SYDVKM. The CDR3 loop reads CASSLFRVDQPQHF. As DNA, the CDR3 is TGTGCCAGCAGTTTGTTTAGGGTTGATCAGCCCCAGCATTTT.